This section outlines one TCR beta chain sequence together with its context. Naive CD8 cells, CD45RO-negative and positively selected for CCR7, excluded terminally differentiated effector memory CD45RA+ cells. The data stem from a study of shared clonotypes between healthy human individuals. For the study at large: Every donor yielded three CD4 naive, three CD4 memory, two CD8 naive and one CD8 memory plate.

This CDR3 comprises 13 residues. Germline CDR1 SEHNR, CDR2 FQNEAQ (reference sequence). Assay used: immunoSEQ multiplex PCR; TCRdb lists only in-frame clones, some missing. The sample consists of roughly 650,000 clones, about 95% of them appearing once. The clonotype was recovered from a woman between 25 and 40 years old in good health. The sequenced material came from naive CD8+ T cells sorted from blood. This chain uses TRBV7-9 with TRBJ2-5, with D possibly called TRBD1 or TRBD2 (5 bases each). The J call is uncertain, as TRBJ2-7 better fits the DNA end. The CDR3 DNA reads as TGTGCCAGCAGTTATAAGAGGGACCCCGAGCAGTACTTC. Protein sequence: CASSYKRDPEQYF.